This is a list of T cell receptor beta chains from one sample in a study of early T cells in non-severe SARS-CoV-2 infection. TCRdb redid the calling of the 5' RACE reads with MiXCR, one entry per CDR3 protein. The table lists 39,000 or so distinct CDR3 sequences, 4.5% to 7% of them singletons. Source: whole blood, taken at baseline. The origin of the receptors is an adult who was a healthcare worker with PCR-confirmed SARS-CoV-2 infection or an uninfected control (not recorded which). Each CDR3 is given with its conserved first and last residue.

v_gene,CDR3aa
TRBV10-3,CAIRGEGNSPLHF
TRBV7-2,CASSVRGQVNQPQHF
TRBV18,CASSPFTSETQETQYF
TRBV29-1,CSVQTVNYGYTF
TRBV7-3,CASSPVRGWNTGELFF
TRBV5-1,CASSTQGPEQYF
TRBV7-2,CASSLSSGASYNEQFF
TRBV29-1,CSVETGLADQETQYF
TRBV20-1,CSARSLGQGGEKLFF
TRBV9,CASSVATRRKQFF
TRBV28,CASSYGGAHDTQYF
TRBV4-1,CASSRGAGQNFYGYTF
TRBV29-1,CSVPRGAGLNEQFF
TRBV7-9,CASSPEGVDTEAFF
TRBV12-3/TRBV12-4,CASSWDTIREKLFF
TRBV5-1,CASSFGRDYGYTF
TRBV29-1,CSVQVKDNEQFF
TRBV5-1,CASSLGSQIYEQYF
TRBV6-2/TRBV6-3,CASSLAEKLFF
TRBV7-2,CASSAPDTQYF
TRBV6-5,CASRRAGALRDEQYF
TRBV20-1,CSAHDEGKRETQYF
TRBV4-1,CASSQGTSGPVYEQFF
TRBV15,CATSRDHAGVEQYF
TRBV29-1,CSVRDNFNQPQHF
TRBV19,CAVRGLAGGRETQYF
TRBV18,CASSPLLAGGTKTQYF
TRBV5-1,CASSLHEAIGLNTEAFF
TRBV5-1,CASTRSGVTDTQYF
TRBV7-2,CASSLRTSGVQTQYF
TRBV6-5,CASSYPRSPLHF
TRBV27,CASSLWGLATNEKLFF
TRBV12-3/TRBV12-4,CASLDLRGPSYNEQFF
TRBV20-1,CSADYGYTF
TRBV29-1,CSVALKGNEQFF
TRBV7-2,CASRRAGGGQPQHF
TRBV6-1,CASSEGQGWETQYF
TRBV9,CASSPTGTGGSYNEQFF
TRBV27,CASSLGQGYQPQHF
TRBV3-1,CASSQEWLAVPSGANVLTF
TRBV15,CATSRDRGNQPQHF
TRBV20-1,CSAGPLAGNYNEQFF
TRBV6-5,CASNPHEGSNQPQHF
TRBV27,CASSSQAYWGYTF
TRBV15,CATSRDVASEKLFF
TRBV20-1,CSARVAEYEQYF
TRBV6-2/TRBV6-3,CASSLGAGELFF
TRBV12-3/TRBV12-4,CASSLGGLNTEAFF